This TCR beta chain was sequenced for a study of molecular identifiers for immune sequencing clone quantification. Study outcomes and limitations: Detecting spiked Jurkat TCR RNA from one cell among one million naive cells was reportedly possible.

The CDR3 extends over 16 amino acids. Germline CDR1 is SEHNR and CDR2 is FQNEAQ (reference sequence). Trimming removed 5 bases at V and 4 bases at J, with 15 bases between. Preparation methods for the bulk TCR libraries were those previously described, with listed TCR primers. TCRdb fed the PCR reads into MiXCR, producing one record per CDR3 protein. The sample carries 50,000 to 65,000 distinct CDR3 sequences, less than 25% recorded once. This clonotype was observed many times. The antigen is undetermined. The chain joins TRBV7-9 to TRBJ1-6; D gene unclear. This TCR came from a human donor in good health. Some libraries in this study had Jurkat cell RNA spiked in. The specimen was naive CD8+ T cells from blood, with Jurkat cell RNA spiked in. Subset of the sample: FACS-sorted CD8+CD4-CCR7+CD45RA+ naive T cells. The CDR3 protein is CASSQGSETYNSPLHF. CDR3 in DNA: TGTGCCAGCAGCCAAGGATCTGAAACGTATAATTCACCCCTCCACTTT.